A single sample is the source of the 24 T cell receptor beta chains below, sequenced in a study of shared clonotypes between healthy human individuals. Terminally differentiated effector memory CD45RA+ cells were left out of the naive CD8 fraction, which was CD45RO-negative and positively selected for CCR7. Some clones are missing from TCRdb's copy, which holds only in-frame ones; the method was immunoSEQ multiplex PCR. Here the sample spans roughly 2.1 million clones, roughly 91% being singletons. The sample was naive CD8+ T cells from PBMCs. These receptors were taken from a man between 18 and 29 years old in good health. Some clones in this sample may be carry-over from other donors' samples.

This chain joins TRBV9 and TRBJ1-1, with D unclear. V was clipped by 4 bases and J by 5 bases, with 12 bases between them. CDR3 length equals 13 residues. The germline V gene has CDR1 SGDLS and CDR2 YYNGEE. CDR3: CASSPLVGTEAFF. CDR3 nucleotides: TGTGCCAGCAGCCCGCTGGTAGGGACTGAAGCTTTCTTT.

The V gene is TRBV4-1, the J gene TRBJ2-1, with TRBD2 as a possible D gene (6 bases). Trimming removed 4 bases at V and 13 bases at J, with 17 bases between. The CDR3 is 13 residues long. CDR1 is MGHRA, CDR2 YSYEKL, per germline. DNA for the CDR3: TGCGCCAGCAGCCCCCGGAGGGAGGAAGGACAGTTCTTC. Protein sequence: CASSPRREEGQFF.

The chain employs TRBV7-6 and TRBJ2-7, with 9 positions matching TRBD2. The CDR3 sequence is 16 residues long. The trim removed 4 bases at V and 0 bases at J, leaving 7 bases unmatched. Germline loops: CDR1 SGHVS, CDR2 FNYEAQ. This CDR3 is CASSSRLAESSYEQYF. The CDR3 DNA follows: TGTGCCAGCAGCTCCAGACTAGCGGAGAGCTCCTACGAGCAGTACTTC.

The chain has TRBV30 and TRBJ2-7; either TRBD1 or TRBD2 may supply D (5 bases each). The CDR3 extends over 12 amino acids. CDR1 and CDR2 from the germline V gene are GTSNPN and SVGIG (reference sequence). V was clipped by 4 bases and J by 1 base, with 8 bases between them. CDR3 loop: CAWMGDSYEQYF. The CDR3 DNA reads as TGTGCCTGGATGGGGGATTCCTACGAGCAGTACTTC.

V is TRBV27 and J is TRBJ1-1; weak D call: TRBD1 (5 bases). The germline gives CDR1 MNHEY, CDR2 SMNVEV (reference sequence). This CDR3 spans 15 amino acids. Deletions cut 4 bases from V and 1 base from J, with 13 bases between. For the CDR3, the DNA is TGTGCCAGCAGTTGGGGGGTGGGAGGGAACACTGAAGCTTTCTTT. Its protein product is CASSWGVGGNTEAFF.

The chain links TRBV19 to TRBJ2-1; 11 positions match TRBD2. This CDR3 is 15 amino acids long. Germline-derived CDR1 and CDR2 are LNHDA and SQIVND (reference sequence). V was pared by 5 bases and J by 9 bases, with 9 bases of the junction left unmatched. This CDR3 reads CASSVSSGRYVEQFF. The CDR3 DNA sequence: TGTGCCAGTAGTGTTTCTAGCGGGAGGTACGTTGAGCAGTTCTTC. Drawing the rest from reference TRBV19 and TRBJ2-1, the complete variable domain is DGGITQSPKYLFRKEGQNVTLSCEQNLNHDAMYWYRQDPGQGLRLIYYSQIVNDFQKGDIAEGYSVSREKKESFPLTVTSAQKNPTAFYLCASSVSSGRYVEQFFGPGTRLTVL.

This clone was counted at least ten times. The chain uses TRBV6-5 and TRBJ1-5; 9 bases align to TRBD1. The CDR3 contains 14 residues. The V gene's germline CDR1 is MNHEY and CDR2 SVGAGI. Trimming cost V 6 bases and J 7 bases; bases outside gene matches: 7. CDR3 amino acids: CASRMRTGVQPQHF. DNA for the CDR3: TGTGCCAGCAGGATGCGGACAGGGGTCCAGCCCCAGCATTTT.

For the CDR3, the DNA is TGTGCCAGCGGGGAATCTCGGACAGGGGCCGAGCAGTACTTC. Encoded protein: CASGESRTGAEQYF. The chain couples TRBV7-9 to TRBJ2-7, with TRBD1 matching over 9 bases. The CDR3 loop spans 14 amino acids. Germline CDR1 SEHNR, CDR2 FQNEAQ (reference sequence). After removal of 8 bases from V and 6 bases from J, the junction contained 11 bases not matched to a gene.

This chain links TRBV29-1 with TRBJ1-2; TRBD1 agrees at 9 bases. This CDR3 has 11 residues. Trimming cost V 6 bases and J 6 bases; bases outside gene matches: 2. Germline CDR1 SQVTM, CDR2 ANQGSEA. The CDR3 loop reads CSVWTGDGYTF. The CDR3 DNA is TGCAGCGTGTGGACAGGGGATGGCTACACCTTC.

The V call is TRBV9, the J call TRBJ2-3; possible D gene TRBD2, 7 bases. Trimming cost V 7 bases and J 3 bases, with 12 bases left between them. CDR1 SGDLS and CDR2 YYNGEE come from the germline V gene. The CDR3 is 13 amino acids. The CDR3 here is CASSGEGTDTQYF. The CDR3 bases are TGTGCCAGCTCAGGGGAGGGAACAGATACGCAGTATTTT.

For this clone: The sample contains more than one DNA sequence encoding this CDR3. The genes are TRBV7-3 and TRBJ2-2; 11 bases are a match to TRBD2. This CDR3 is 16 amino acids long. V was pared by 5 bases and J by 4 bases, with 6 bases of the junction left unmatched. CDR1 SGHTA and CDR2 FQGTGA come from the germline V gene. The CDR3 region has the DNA TGTGCCAGCAGCCCGTTAGCGGGAGGGCCCACCGGGGAGCTGTTTTTT. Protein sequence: CASSPLAGGPTGELFF.

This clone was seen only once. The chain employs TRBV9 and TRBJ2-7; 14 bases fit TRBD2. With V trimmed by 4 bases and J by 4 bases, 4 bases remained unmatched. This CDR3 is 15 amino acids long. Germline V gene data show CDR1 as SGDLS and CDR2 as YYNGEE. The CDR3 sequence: CASSLGTSGGYEQYF. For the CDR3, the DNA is TGTGCCAGCAGCCTCGGGACTAGCGGGGGTTACGAGCAGTACTTC.

CDR3 loop: CASSLLTGMGNTIYF. Here the CDR3 DNA reads TGTGCCAGCAGCCTACTGACAGGGATGGGAAACACCATATATTTT. The chain couples TRBV7-2 to TRBJ1-3, with 7 bases that match TRBD1. Unmatched junction bases numbered 8, after V lost 5 bases and J lost 4 bases. The CDR3 sequence is 15 residues long. The germline V gene encodes CDR1 SGHTA and CDR2 FQGNSA.

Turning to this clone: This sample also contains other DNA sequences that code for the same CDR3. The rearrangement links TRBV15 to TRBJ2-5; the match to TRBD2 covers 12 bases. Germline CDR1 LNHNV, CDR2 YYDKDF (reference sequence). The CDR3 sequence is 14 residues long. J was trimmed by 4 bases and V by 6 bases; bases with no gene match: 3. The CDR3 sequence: CATSSGLAGETQYF. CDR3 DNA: TGTGCCACCAGTTCGGGACTAGCGGGAGAGACCCAGTACTTC.

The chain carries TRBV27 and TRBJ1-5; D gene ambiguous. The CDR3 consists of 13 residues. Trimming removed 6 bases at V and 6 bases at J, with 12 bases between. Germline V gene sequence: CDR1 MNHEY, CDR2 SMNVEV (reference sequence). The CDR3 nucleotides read TGTGCCAGCAGGGGCCTCCTCGGTCAGCCCCAGCATTTT. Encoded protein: CASRGLLGQPQHF.

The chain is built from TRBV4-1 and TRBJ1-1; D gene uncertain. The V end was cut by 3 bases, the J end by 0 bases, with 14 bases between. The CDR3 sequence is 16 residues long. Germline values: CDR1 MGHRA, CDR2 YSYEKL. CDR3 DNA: TGCGCCAGCAGCCACCCCCGGGGAGAGTTGAACACTGAAGCTTTCTTT. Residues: CASSHPRGELNTEAFF.

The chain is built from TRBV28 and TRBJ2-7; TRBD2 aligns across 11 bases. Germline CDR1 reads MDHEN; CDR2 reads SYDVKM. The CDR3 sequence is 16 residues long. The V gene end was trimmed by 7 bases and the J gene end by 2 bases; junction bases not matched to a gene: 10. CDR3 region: CASMRGLAEKTYEQYF. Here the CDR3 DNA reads TGTGCCAGCATGAGGGGACTAGCGGAAAAAACCTACGAGCAGTACTTC.

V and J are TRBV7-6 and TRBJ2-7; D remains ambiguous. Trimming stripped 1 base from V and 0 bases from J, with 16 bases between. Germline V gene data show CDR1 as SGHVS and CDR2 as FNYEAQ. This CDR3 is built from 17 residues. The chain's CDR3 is CASSLVAGNSSSYEQYF. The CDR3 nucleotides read TGTGCCAGCAGCTTAGTAGCTGGCAACTCCTCCTCCTACGAGCAGTACTTC.

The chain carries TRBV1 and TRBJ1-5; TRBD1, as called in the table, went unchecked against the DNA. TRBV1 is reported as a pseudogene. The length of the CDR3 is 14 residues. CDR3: CTSSQDSPGQPQHF. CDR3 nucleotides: TGCACCAGCAGCCAAGATTCTCCAGGGCAGCCCCAGCATTTT.

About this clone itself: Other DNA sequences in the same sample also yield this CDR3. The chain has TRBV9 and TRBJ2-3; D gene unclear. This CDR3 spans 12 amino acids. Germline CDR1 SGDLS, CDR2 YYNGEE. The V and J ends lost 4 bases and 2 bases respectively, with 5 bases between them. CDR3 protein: CASSSPTDTQYF. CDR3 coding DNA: TGTGCCAGCAGCAGCCCCACAGATACGCAGTATTTT.

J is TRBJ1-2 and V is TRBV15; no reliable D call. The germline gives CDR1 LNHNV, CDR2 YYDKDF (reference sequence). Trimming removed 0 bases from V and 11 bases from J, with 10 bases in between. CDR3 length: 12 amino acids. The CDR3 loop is CATSRDSAEYTF. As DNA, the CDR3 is TGTGCCACCAGCAGAGATTCCGCGGAATACACCTTC.

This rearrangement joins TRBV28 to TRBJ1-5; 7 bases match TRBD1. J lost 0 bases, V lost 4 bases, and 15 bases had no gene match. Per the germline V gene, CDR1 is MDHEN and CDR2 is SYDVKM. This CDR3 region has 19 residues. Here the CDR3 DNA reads TGTGCCAGCAGTTCCGATCTTCCTCAGGGGGATTATAGCAATCAGCCCCAGCATTTT. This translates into CASSSDLPQGDYSNQPQHF.

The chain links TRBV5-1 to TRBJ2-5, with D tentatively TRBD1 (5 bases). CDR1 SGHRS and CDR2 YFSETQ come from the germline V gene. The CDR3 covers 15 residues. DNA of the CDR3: TGCGCAGATGGAGCTCCGGACACACCACAAGAGACCCAGTACTTC. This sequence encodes CADGAPDTPQETQYF.

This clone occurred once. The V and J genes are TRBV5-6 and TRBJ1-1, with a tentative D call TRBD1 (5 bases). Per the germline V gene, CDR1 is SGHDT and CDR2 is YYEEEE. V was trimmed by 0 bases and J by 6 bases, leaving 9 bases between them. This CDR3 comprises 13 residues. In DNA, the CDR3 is TGTGCCAGCAGCTTGGAGGGGAGCGCTGAAGCTTTCTTT. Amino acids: CASSLEGSAEAFF.